Reported below is one T cell receptor beta chain. This entry belongs to a study of blood T cell repertoires in COVID-19. Profiling relied on immunoSEQ multiplex PCR, and the TCRdb table lists in-frame clones only, not all of them. The sample lists 120,000 or so clones; over 70% were seen once. V was trimmed by 3 bases and J by 5 bases, leaving 10 bases between them. The length of the CDR3 is 12 residues. Germline values: CDR1 DFQATT, CDR2 SNEGSKA (reference sequence). This receptor was obtained from a woman in her 50s with acute or convalescent COVID-19. The sequenced sample was peripheral blood. The chain uses TRBV20-1 and TRBJ2-5; D may be TRBD1 (5 bases). This CDR3 reads CSASNQGETQYF. The CDR3 coding sequence is TGCAGTGCTAGTAATCAGGGCGAGACCCAGTACTTC.